This T cell receptor beta chain was obtained from a study of cytomegalovirus exposure and HLA in healthy donors. The PCR employed 60 Vbeta primers together with 13 Jbeta primers. TCRdb's table, derived via immunoSEQ multiplex PCR, lists solely in-frame clones and lacks some. The sample yields 150,000 to 170,000 clones, about 68% seen once. In germline, CDR1 is SGHDN, CDR2 FVKESK. The trim removed 1 base at V and 0 bases at J, leaving 10 bases unmatched. This CDR3 is 20 amino acids long. This chain joins TRBV14 and TRBJ2-4; 12 bases are shared with TRBD1. The source is a man between 18 and 29 years old in good health and CMV-seronegative. The sample consisted of PBMCs. CDR3 amino acids: CASSQGGRGTGGAAKNIQYF. CDR3 sequence (DNA): TGTGCCAGCAGCCAAGGCGGTCGGGGGACAGGGGGCGCAGCCAAAAACATTCAGTACTTC.